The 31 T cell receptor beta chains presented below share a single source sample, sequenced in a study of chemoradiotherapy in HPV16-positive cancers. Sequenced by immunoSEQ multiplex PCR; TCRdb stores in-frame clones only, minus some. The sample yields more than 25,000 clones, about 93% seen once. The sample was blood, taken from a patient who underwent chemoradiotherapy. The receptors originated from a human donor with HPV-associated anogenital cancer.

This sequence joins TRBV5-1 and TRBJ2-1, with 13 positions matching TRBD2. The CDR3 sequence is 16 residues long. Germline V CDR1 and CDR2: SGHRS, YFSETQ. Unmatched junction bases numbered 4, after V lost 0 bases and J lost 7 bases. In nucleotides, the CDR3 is TGCGCCAGCAGCTTGGCTGGGACTAGCGGGATGAATGAGCAGTTCTTC. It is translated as CASSLAGTSGMNEQFF.

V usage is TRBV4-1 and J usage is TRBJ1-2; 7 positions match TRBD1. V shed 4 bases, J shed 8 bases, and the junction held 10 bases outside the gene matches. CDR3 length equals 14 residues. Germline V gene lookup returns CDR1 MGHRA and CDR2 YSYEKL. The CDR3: CASSRDSARVGYTF. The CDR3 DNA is TGCGCCAGCAGCCGGGACAGCGCCAGGGTGGGCTACACCTTC.

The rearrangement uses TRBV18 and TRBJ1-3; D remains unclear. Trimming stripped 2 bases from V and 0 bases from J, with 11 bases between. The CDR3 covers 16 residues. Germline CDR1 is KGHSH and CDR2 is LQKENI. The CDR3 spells CASSPITQSSGNTIYF. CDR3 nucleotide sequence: TGTGCCAGCTCACCAATCACGCAGTCCTCTGGAAACACCATATATTTT.

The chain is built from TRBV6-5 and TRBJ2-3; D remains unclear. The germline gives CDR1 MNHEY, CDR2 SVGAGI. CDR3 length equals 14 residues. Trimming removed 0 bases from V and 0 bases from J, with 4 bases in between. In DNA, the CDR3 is TGTGCCAGCAGTTACTCATCCAGCACAGATACGCAGTATTTT. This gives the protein CASSYSSSTDTQYF.

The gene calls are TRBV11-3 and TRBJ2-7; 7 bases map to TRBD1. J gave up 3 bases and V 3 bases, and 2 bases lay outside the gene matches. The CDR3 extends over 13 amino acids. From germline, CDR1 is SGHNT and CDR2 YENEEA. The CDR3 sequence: CASSFRQGYEQYF. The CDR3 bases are TGTGCCAGCAGCTTCCGACAGGGCTACGAGCAGTACTTC.

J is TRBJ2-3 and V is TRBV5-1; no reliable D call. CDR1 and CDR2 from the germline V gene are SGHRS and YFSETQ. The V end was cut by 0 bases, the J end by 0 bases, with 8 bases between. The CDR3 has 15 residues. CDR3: CASSLGRLSTDTQYF. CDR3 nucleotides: TGCGCCAGCAGCTTGGGACGGCTTAGCACAGATACGCAGTATTTT.

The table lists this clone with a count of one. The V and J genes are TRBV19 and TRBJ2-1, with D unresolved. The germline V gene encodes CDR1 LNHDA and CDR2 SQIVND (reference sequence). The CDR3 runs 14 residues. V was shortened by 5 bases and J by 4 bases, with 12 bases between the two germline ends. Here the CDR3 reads CASSGGSDYNEQFF. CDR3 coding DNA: TGTGCCAGTAGTGGTGGCTCGGATTACAATGAGCAGTTCTTC.

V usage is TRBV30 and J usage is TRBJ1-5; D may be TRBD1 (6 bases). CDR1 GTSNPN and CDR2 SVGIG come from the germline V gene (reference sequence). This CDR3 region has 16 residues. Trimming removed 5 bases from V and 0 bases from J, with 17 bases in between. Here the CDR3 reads CAWGQGYLYSNQPQHF. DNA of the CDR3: TGTGCCTGGGGGCAGGGGTACCTTTATAGCAATCAGCCCCAGCATTTT.

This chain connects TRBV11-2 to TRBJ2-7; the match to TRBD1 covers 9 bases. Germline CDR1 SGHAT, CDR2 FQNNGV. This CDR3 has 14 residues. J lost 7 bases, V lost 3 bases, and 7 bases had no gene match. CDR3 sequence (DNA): TGTGCCAGCAGCTTGGACAGGGGTTCGGGGGAGCAGTACTTC. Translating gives CASSLDRGSGEQYF. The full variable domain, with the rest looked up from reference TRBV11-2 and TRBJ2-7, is EAGVAQSPRYKIIEKRQSVAFWCNPISGHATLYWYQQILGQGPKLLIQFQNNGVVDDSQLPKDRFSAERLKGVDSTLKIQPAKLEDSAVYLCASSLDRGSGEQYFGPGTRLTVT.

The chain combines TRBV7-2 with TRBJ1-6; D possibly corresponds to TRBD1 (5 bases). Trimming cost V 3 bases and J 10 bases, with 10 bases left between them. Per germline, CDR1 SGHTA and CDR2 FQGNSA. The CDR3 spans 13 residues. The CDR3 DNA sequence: TGTGCCAGCAGCTTCAGGGACCTCTCACCCCTCCACTTT. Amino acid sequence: CASSFRDLSPLHF.

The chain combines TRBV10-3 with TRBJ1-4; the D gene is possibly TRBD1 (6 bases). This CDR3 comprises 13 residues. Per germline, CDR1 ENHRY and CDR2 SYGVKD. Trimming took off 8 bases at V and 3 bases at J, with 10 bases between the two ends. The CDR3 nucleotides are TGTGCCATCTCAGGGGCAGCTAATGAAAAACTGTTTTTT. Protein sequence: CAISGAANEKLFF.

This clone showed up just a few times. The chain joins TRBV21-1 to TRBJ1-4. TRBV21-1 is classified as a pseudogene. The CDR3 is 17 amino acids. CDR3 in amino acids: CASIIIRRLTTNEKLFF. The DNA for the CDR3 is TGTGCCAGCATTATCATAAGACGCCTTACAACTAATGAAAAACTGTTTTTT.

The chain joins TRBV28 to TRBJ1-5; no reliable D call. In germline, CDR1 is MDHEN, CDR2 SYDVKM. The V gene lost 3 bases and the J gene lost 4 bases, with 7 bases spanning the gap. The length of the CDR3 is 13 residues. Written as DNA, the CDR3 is TGTGCCAGCAGTTTGTCGGCGAATCAGCCCCAGCATTTT. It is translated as CASSLSANQPQHF.

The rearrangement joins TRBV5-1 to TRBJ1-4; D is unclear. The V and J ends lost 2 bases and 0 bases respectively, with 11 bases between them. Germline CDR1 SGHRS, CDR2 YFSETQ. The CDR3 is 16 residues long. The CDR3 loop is CASSLGGGSTNEKLFF. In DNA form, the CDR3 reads TGCGCCAGCAGCTTAGGCGGAGGATCAACTAATGAAAAACTGTTTTTT.

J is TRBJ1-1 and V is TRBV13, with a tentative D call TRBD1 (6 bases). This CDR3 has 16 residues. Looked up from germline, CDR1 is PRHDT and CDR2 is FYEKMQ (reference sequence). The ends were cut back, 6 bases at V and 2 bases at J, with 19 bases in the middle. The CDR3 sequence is CASSRDATGPNTEAFF. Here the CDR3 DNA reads TGTGCCAGCAGTCGCGATGCCACAGGGCCTAACACTGAAGCTTTCTTT.

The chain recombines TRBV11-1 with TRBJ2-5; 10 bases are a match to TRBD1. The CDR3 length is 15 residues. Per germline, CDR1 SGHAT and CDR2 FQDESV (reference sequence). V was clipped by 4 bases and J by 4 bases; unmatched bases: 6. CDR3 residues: CASSSRTGGGETQYF. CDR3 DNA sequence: TGTGCCAGCAGCTCCCGGACAGGGGGTGGAGAGACCCAGTACTTC.

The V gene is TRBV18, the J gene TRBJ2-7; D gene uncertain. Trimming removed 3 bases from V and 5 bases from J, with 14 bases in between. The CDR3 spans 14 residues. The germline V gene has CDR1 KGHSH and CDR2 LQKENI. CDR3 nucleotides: TGTGCCAGCTCACCCCAGAGGAAGGGTGACGAGCAGTACTTC. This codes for CASSPQRKGDEQYF.

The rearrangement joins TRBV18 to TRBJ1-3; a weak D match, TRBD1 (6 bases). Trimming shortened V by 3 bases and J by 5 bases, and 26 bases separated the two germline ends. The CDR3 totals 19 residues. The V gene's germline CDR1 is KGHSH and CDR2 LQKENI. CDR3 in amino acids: CASSPTVATGLITRNTIYF. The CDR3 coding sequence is TGTGCCAGCTCACCGACCGTGGCGACAGGACTCATCACTAGAAACACCATATATTTT.

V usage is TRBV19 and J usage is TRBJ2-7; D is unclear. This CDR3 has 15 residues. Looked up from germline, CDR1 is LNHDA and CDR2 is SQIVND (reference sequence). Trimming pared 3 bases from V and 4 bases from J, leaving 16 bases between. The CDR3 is CASSIGVGKSYEQYF. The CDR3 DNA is TGTGCCAGTAGTATTGGGGTGGGAAAAAGTTACGAGCAGTACTTC.

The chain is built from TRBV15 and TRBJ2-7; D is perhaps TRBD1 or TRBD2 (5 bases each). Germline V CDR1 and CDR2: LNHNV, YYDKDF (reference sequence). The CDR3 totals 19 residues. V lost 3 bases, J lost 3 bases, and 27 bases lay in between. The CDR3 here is CATSSRAKRGIGIGYEQYF. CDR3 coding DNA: TGTGCCACCAGCAGCCGGGCTAAAAGGGGTATCGGGATCGGCTACGAGCAGTACTTC.

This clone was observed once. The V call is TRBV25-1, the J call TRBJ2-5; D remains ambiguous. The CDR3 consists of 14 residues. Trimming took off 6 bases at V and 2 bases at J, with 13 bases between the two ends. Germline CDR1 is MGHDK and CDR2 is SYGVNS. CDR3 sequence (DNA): TGTGCCAGCAGCGGTAGAGACGGGCAAGAGACCCAGTACTTC. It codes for CASSGRDGQETQYF.

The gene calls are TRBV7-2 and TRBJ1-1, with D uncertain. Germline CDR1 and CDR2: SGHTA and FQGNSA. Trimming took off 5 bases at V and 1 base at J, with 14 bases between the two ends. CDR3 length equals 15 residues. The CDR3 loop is CASSPGYGSNTEAFF. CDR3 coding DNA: TGTGCCAGCAGCCCGGGGTACGGTTCGAACACTGAAGCTTTCTTT.

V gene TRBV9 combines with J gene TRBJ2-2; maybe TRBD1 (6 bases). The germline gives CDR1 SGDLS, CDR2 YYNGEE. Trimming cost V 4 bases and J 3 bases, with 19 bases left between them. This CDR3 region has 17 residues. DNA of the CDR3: TGTGCCAGCAGCCCCCGTCCCGGGACAAGATACACCGGGGAGCTGTTTTTT. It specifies CASSPRPGTRYTGELFF.

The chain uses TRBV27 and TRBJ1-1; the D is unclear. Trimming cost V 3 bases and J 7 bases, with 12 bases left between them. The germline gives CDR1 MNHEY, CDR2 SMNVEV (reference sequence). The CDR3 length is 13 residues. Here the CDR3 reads CASSFSGNYEAFF. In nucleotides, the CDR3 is TGTGCCAGCAGTTTCTCGGGGAACTATGAAGCTTTCTTT.

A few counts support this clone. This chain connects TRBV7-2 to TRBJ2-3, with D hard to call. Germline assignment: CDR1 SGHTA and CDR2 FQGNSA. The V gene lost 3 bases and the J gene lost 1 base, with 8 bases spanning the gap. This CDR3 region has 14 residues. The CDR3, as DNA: TGTGCCAGCAGCTTGGATGGGGGCACAGATACGCAGTATTTT. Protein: CASSLDGGTDTQYF.

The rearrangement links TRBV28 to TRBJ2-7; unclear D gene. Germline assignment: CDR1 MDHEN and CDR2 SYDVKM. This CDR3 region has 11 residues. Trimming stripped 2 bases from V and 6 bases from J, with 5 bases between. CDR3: CASSLGFEQYF. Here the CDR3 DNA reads TGTGCCAGCAGTTTAGGGTTCGAGCAGTACTTC. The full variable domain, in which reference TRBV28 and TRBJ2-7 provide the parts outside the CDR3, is DVKVTQSSRYLVKRTGEKVFLECVQDMDHENMFWYRQDPGLGLRLIYFSYDVKMKEKGDIPEGYSVSREKKERFSLILESASTNQTSMYLCASSLGFEQYFGPGTRLTVT.

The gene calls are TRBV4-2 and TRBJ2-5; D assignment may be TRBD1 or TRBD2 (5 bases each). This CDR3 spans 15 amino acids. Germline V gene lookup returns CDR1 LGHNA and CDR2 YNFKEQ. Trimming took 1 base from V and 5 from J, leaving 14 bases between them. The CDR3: CASSQVGTGWETQYF. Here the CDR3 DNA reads TGTGCCAGCAGCCAAGTCGGGACGGGGTGGGAGACCCAGTACTTC.

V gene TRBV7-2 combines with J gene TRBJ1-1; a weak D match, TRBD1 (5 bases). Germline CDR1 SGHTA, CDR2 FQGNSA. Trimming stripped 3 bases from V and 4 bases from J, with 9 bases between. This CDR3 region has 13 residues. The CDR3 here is CASSFPGGTEAFF. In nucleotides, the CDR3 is TGTGCCAGCAGCTTCCCGGGGGGCACTGAAGCTTTCTTT.

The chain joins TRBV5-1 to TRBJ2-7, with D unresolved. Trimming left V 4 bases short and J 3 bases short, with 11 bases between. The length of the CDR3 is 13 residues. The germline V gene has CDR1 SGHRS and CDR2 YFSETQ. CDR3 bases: TGCGCCAGCAGCCCCAGAACTTACTACGAGCAGTACTTC. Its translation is CASSPRTYYEQYF.

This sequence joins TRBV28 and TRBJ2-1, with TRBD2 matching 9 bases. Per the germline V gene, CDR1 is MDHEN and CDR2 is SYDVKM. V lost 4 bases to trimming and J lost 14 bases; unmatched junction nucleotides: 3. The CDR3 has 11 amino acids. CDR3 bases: TGTGCCAGCAGTTCCAGGACTAGCGAGTTCTTC. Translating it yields CASSSRTSEFF. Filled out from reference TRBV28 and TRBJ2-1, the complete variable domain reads DVKVTQSSRYLVKRTGEKVFLECVQDMDHENMFWYRQDPGLGLRLIYFSYDVKMKEKGDIPEGYSVSREKKERFSLILESASTNQTSMYLCASSSRTSEFFGPGTRLTVL.

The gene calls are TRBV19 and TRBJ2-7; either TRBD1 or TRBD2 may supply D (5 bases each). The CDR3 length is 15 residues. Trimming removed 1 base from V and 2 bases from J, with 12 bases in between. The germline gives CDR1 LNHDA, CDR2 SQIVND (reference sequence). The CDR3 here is CASSIGGPDPYEQYF. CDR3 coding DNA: TGTGCCAGTAGTATAGGGGGACCGGACCCCTACGAGCAGTACTTC.